This TCR beta chain was retrieved from a study of CD8 T cells in Susac syndrome. Trimming left V 4 bases short and J 8 bases short, with 12 bases between. The CDR3 consists of 13 residues. Per germline, CDR1 SGHDN and CDR2 FVKESK. Reverse transcription used roughly 0.5 to 1 ug RNA and random hexamers. A single record per CDR3 protein comes from TCRdb applying MiXCR to the immunoSEQ multiplex PCR reads. Of 150,000 to 190,000 distinct CDR3 sequences detected, nearly 97% appear once; the ten largest clones hold roughly 0.15%. The sequence derives from a human donor with multiple sclerosis. V is TRBV14 and J is TRBJ2-1; possible D gene TRBD1, 5 bases. Sequenced: CD8+ T cells from PBMCs. DNA for the CDR3: TGTGCCAGCAGCCTTCTACAGGCCTATGAGCAGTTCTTC. This translates into CASSLLQAYEQFF.